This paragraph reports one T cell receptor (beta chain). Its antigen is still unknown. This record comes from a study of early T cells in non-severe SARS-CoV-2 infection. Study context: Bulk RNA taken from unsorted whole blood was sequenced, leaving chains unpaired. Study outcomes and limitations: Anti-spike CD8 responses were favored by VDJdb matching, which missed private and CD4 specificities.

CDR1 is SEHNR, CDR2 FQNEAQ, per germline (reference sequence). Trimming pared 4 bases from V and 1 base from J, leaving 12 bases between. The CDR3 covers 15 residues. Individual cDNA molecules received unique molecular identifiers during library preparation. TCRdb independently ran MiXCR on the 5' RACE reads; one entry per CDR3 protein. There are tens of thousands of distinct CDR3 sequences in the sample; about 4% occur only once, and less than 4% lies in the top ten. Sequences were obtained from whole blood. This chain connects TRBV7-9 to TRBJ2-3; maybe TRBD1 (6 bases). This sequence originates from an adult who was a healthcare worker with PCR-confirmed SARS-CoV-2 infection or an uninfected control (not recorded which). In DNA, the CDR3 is TGTGCCAGCAGCTCCCTTCGACAGGGCACAGATACGCAGTATTTT. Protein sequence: CASSSLRQGTDTQYF.